The entry below gives a single TCR beta chain sequence along with its context. Per the germline V gene, CDR1 is LNHDA and CDR2 is SQIVND (reference sequence). The CDR3 extends over 14 amino acids. V was clipped by 7 bases and J by 0 bases, with 9 bases between them. The data are from a study of blood T cell repertoires in COVID-19. The repertoire was sequenced with immunoSEQ multiplex PCR; TCRdb's copy has only in-frame clones and lacks some. The sample has 150,000 or so clones, 82% seen once. The J gene is TRBJ1-4, the V gene TRBV19, with D unclear. Sequenced sample: peripheral blood. The TCR sequence derives from a human donor with acute or convalescent COVID-19. The donor label of this sample is uncertain. CDR3 nucleotides: TGTGCCAGTATGAAGACTGCAACTAATGAAAAACTGTTTTTT. Translated: CASMKTATNEKLFF.